Below are 10 T cell receptor beta chains sequenced from a single sample in a study of regulatory T cells in long-lasting Graves disease. Documented time point: newly diagnosed GD, antithyroid drugs for less than 3 months. RNA from PBMCs was the source of the TCR library. Arm-PCR of CDR3 regions with iRepertoire HTBI primers generated TCR beta libraries. TCRdb used MiXCR to reprocess the multiplex PCR reads, holding one entry per CDR3 protein. Altogether approximately 390,000 distinct CDR3 sequences are present, around 15% being singletons, with the ten largest covering 20%. These data also featured in a second study, about T cells in Graves' hyperthyroidism and ophthalmopathy.

The sequencing used peripheral blood mononuclear cells (PBMCs), collected at new diagnosis, from a patient treated with antithyroid drugs. The receptors originated from a woman aged 18-35 years with Graves disease.

This chain links TRBV20-1 with TRBJ2-2; 8 bases fit TRBD2. The germline CDR1 and CDR2 sequences are DFQATT and SNEGSKA (reference sequence). This CDR3 region has 14 residues. Germline trimming cut 5 bases from V and 7 bases from J; bases unmatched to any gene: 9. The CDR3 DNA reads as TGCAGTGCTCCTCGGGGGGGCGGTGGCGGGGAGCTGTTTTTT. Protein product: CSAPRGGGGGELFF.

This clonotype was detected ten times or more. J is TRBJ2-7 and V is TRBV11-2; tentative D call: TRBD1 (6 bases). The CDR3 totals 15 residues. Per germline, CDR1 SGHAT and CDR2 FQNNGV. The ends were cut back, 1 base at V and 3 bases at J, with 13 bases in the middle. CDR3 region: CASSLVQGRDYEQYF. CDR3 DNA: TGTGCCAGCAGCTTAGTTCAGGGGCGCGACTACGAGCAGTACTTC. The variable domain in full, with the rest retrieved from reference TRBV11-2 and TRBJ2-7, is EAGVAQSPRYKIIEKRQSVAFWCNPISGHATLYWYQQILGQGPKLLIQFQNNGVVDDSQLPKDRFSAERLKGVDSTLKIQPAKLEDSAVYLCASSLVQGRDYEQYFGPGTRLTVT.

This clonotype was detected a few times. The V call is TRBV7-9, the J call TRBJ1-6, with D possibly TRBD1 on 6 matching bases. CDR1 is SEHNR and CDR2 is FQNEAQ in the germline V gene (reference sequence). There are 12 residues in the CDR3. The V and J ends lost 4 bases and 11 bases respectively, with 9 bases between them. CDR3 sequence: CASSYGQTPLHF. In DNA, the CDR3 is TGTGCCAGCAGCTACGGACAGACACCCCTCCACTTT. The full variable domain, in which reference TRBV7-9 and TRBJ1-6 provide the parts outside the CDR3, is DTGVSQNPRHKITKRGQNVTFRCDPISEHNRLYWYRQTLGQGPEFLTYFQNEAQLEKSRLLSDRFSAERPKGSFSTLEIQRTEQGDSAMYLCASSYGQTPLHFGNGTRLTVT.

V usage is TRBV12-3 or TRBV12-4 and J usage is TRBJ2-3; 13 bases fit TRBD2. The CDR3 is 16 residues long. V trimming: 4 bases; J trimming: 4 bases; junction bases outside the gene matches: 5. The CDR3 DNA sequence: TGTGCCAGCAGTTCACGACTAGCGGGAGGTCCAGATACGCAGTATTTT. Its translation is CASSSRLAGGPDTQYF.

A remark on this clonotype: A clone one base away is much larger, so this may be a read error. The CDR3 end shows no conserved phenylalanine or tryptophan, and so a read error is likely. The CDR3 protein is CASSLNLRGTEAFS. The CDR3 nucleotides read TGTGCCAGCAGTTTAAATCTACGAGGGACTGAAGCTTTCTCT. The V call is TRBV28, the J call TRBJ1-1; D not certain. Germline loops: CDR1 MDHEN, CDR2 SYDVKM. V was clipped by 2 bases and J by 5 bases, with 12 bases between them. The CDR3 has 14 amino acids.

This clonotype was seen at least ten times. The V gene is TRBV27, the J gene TRBJ2-3, with TRBD1 matching 7 bases. Germline V gives CDR1 MNHEY, CDR2 SMNVEV (reference sequence). The CDR3 has 15 residues. V shed 6 bases, J shed 2 bases, and the junction held 8 bases outside the gene matches. In DNA form, the CDR3 reads TGTGCCAGCAGCTACACAGGGGCCCTCACAGATACGCAGTATTTT. Protein product: CASSYTGALTDTQYF.

The sample holds many counts of this clonotype. This chain connects TRBV5-1 to TRBJ2-7; TRBD2 aligns across 7 bases. This CDR3 is built from 15 residues. Germline V lookup: CDR1 SGHRS, CDR2 YFSETQ. The V gene end was trimmed by 6 bases and the J gene end by 2 bases; junction bases not matched to a gene: 11. CDR3: CASTKRGGTTYEQYF. CDR3 DNA sequence: TGCGCCAGCACAAAGAGGGGAGGGACGACCTACGAGCAGTACTTC.

Turning to this clonotype: This may stem from a read error, because a much larger clone lies one nucleotide away. The chain recombines TRBV6-1 with TRBJ2-7; maybe TRBD2 (6 bases). Trimming cost V 4 bases and J 4 bases, with 20 bases left between them. CDR1 and CDR2 (germline): MNHNS, SASEGT. The CDR3 totals 16 residues. The DNA for the CDR3 is TGTGCCAGCAGTGCCGACGAGGGAGGTAGTGCGTACGAGCAGTACTTC. Translated: CASSADEGGSAYEQYF.

This clonotype was counted a few times. This chain connects TRBV9 to TRBJ2-1, with 11 bases fitting TRBD2. Germline V gene sequence: CDR1 SGDLS, CDR2 YYNGEE. Trimming at V came to 0 bases and at J to 4 bases, leaving 9 bases not matched to a gene. The CDR3 loop spans 18 amino acids. As DNA, the CDR3 is TGTGCCAGCAGCGTAGCCCCCTCCCTAGCGGGGGGATACAATGAGCAGTTCTTC. It encodes CASSVAPSLAGGYNEQFF.

This clonotype was detected a few times. The chain has TRBV9 and TRBJ1-1; TRBD1 is a possible D gene (5 bases). Germline CDR1 and CDR2: SGDLS and YYNGEE. The CDR3 spans 14 residues. The ends were cut back, 0 bases at V and 4 bases at J, with 10 bases in the middle. CDR3 DNA: TGTGCCAGCAGCGTAGCAGCAGGGAGCACTGAAGCTTTCTTT. Its protein product is CASSVAAGSTEAFF.